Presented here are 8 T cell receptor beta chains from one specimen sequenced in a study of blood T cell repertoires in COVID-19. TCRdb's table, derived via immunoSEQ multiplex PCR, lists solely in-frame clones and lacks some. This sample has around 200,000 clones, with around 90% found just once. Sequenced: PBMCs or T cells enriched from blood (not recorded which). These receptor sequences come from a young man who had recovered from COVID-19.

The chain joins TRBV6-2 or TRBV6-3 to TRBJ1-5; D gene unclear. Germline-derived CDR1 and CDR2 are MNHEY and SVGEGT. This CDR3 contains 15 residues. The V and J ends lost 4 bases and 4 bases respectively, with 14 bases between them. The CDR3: CASSSPVGVNQPQHF. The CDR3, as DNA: TGTGCCAGCAGTTCCCCGGTCGGAGTGAATCAGCCCCAGCATTTT.

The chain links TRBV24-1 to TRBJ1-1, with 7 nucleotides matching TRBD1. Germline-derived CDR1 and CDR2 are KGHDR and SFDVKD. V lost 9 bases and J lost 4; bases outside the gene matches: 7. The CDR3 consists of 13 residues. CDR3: CATGQTGSTEAFF. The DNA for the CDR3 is TGTGCCACCGGACAGACAGGGAGCACTGAAGCTTTCTTT.

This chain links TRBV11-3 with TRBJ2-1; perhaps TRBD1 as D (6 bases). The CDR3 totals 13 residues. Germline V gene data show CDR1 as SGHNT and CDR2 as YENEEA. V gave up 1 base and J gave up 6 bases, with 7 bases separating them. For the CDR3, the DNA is TGTGCCAGCAGCTTAGGGGGGCTCAATGAGCAGTTCTTC. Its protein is CASSLGGLNEQFF.

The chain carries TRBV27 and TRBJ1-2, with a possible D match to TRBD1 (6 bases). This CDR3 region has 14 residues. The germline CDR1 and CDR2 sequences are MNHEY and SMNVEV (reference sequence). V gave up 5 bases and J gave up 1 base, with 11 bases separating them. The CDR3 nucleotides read TGTGCCAGCAGTACCGGGACAAGTAACTATGGCTACACCTTC. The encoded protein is CASSTGTSNYGYTF.

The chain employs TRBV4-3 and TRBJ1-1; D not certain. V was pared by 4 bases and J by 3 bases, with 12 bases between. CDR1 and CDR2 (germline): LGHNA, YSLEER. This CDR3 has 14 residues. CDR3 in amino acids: CASSRESGYTEAFF. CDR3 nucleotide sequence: TGCGCCAGCAGCCGAGAGTCGGGATACACTGAAGCTTTCTTT.

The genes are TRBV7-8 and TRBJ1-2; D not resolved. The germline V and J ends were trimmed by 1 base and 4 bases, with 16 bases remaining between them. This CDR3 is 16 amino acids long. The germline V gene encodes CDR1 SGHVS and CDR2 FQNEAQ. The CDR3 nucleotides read TGTGCCAGCAGCTTAGGACCGGGGTCTCCTGCCTATGGCTACACCTTC. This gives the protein CASSLGPGSPAYGYTF.

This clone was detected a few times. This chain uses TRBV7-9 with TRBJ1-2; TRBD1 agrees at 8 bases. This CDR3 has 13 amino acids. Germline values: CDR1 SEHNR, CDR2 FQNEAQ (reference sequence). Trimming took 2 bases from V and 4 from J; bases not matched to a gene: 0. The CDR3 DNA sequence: TGTGCCAGCAGCTTACAGGGGGCCTATGGCTACACCTTC. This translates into CASSLQGAYGYTF.

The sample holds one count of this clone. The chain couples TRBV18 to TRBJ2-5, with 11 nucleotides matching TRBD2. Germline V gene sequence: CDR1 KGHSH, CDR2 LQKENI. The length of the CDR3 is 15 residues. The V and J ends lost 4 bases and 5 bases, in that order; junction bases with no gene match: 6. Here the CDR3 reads CASSLTSGSQETQYF. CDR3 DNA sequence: TGTGCCAGCTCACTAACTAGCGGGAGTCAGGAGACCCAGTACTTC.